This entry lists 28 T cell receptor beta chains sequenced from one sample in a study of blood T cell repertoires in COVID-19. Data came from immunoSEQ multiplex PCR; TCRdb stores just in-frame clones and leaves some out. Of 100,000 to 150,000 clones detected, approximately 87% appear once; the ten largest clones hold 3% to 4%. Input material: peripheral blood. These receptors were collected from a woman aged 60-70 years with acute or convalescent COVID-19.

The CDR3 coding sequence is TGTGCCACGCGGTTCGACAGTCAGGAAAAACTGTTTTTT. This codes for CATRFDSQEKLFF. The gene calls are TRBV27 and TRBJ1-4; TRBD1 might be the D (5 bases). The CDR3 sequence is 13 residues long. Deletions cut 10 bases from V and 8 bases from J, with 17 bases between. The germline V gene has CDR1 MNHEY and CDR2 SMNVEV (reference sequence). Supplemented by reference TRBV27 and TRBJ1-4, the full variable domain reads EAQVTQNPRYLITVTGKKLTVTCSQNMNHEYMSWYRQDPGLGLRQIYYSMNVEVTDKGDVPEGYKVSRKEKRNFPLILESPSPNQTSLYFCATRFDSQEKLFFGSGTQLSVL.

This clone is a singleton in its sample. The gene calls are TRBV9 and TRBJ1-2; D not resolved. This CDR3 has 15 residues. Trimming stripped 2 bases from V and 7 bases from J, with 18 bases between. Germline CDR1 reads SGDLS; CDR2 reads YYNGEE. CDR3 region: CASSVGGPSVGGYTF. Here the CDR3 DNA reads TGTGCCAGCAGCGTCGGAGGCCCCAGTGTCGGTGGCTACACCTTC.

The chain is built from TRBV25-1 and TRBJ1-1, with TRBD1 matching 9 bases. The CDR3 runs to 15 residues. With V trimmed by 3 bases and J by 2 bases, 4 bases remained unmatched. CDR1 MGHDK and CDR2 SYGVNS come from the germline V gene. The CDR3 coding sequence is TGTGCCAGCAGTGAGGACAGGGGCGGCAACACTGAAGCTTTCTTT. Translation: CASSEDRGGNTEAFF.

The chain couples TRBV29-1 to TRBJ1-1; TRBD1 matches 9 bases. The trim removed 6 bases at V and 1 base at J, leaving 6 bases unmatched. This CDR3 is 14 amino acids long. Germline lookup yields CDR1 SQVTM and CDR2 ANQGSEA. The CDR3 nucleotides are TGCAGCGTCACCACAGGGGGCGCGAACACTGAAGCTTTCTTT. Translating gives CSVTTGGANTEAFF.

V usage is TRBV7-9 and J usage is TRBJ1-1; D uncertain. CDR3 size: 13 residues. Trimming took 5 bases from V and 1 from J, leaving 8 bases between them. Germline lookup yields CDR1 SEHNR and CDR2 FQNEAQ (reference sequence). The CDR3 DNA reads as TGTGCCAGCAGCCCCGAGGGGAACACTGAAGCTTTCTTT. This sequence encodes CASSPEGNTEAFF.

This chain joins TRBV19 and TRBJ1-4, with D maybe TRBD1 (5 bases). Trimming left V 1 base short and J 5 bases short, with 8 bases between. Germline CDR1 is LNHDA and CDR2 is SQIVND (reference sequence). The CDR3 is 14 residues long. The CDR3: CASSIAGVNEKLFF. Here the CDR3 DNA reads TGTGCCAGTAGTATAGCGGGGGTAAATGAAAAACTGTTTTTT.

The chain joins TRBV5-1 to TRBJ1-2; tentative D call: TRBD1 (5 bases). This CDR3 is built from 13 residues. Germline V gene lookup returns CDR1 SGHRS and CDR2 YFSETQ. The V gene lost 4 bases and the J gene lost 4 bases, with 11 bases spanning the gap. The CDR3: CASSLSDSYGYTF. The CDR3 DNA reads TGCGCCAGCAGCCTTTCCGACAGCTATGGCTACACCTTC.

CDR3 nucleotides: TGTGCCAGCAGCTTCCTGGACAGTTTCCAAGAGACCCAGTACTTC. It specifies CASSFLDSFQETQYF. The chain employs TRBV7-2 and TRBJ2-5, with a weak D call TRBD1 (6 bases). V lost 3 bases and J lost 1, with 12 bases in between. This CDR3 comprises 15 residues. The V gene's germline CDR1 is SGHTA and CDR2 FQGNSA. The full variable domain, in which reference TRBV7-2 and TRBJ2-5 provide the parts outside the CDR3, is GAGVSQSPSNKVTEKGKDVELRCDPISGHTALYWYRQSLGQGLEFLIYFQGNSAPDKSGLPSDRFSAERTGGSVSTLTIQRTQQEDSAVYLCASSFLDSFQETQYFGPGTRLLVL.

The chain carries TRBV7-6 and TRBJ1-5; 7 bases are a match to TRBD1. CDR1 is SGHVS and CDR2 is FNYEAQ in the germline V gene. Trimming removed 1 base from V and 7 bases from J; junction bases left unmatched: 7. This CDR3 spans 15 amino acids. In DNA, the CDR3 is TGTGCCAGCAGCTTAGGACAGGGTCGAGGGCAGCCCCAGCATTTT. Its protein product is CASSLGQGRGQPQHF.

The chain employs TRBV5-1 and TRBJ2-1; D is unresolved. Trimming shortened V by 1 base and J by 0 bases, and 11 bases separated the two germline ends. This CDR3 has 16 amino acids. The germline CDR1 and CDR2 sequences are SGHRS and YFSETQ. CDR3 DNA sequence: TGCGCCAGCAGCTTGCAACTCCCGAGCTCCTACAATGAGCAGTTCTTC. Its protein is CASSLQLPSSYNEQFF.

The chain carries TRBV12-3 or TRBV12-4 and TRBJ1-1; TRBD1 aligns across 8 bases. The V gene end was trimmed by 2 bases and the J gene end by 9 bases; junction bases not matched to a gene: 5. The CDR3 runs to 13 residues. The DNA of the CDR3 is TGTGCCAGCAGTTTACTACAGGGGGGCAAAGCTTTCTTT. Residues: CASSLLQGGKAFF.

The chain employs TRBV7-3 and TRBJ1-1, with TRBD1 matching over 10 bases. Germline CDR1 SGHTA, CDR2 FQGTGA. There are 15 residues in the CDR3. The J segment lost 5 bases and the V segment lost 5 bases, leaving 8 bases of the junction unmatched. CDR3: CASSPRTGGGTEAFF. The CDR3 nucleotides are TGTGCCAGCAGCCCCAGGACAGGGGGAGGGACTGAAGCTTTCTTT.

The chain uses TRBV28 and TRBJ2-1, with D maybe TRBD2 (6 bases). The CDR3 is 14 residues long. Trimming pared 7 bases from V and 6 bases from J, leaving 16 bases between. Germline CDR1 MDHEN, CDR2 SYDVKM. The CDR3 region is CASTGREPSNEQFF. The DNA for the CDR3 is TGTGCCAGCACGGGCCGGGAGCCCAGCAATGAGCAGTTCTTC.

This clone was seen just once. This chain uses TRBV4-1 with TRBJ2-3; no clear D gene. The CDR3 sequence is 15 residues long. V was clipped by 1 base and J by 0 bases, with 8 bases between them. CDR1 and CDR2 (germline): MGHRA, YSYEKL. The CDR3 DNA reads TGCGCCAGCAGCCAAGGCTACGGTAGCACAGATACGCAGTATTTT. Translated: CASSQGYGSTDTQYF.

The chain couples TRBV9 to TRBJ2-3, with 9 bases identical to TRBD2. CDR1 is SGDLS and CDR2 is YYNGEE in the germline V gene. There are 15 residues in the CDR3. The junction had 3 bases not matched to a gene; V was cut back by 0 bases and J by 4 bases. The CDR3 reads CASSVDSGSPDTQYF. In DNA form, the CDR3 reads TGTGCCAGCAGCGTAGATAGCGGGAGCCCAGATACGCAGTATTTT. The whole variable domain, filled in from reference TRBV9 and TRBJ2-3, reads DSGVTQTPKHLITATGQRVTLRCSPRSGDLSVYWYQQSLDQGLQFLIQYYNGEERAKGNILERFSAQQFPDLHSELNLSSLELGDSALYFCASSVDSGSPDTQYFGPGTRLTVL.

The CDR3 reads CASSKTANYGYTF. In nucleotides, the CDR3 is TGTGCCAGCAGTAAGACAGCAAACTATGGCTACACCTTC. The chain employs TRBV6-5 and TRBJ1-2; D possibly corresponds to TRBD1 (5 bases). Trimming shortened V by 5 bases and J by 2 bases, and 9 bases separated the two germline ends. Per the germline V gene, CDR1 is MNHEY and CDR2 is SVGAGI. The CDR3 covers 13 residues.

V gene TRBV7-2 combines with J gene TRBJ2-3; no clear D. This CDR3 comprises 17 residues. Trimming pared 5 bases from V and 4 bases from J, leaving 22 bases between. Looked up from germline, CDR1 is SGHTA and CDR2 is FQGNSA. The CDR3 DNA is TGTGCCAGCAGCAAACTGACCAGTGCCGCTGGAGCAGATACGCAGTATTTT. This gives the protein CASSKLTSAAGADTQYF.

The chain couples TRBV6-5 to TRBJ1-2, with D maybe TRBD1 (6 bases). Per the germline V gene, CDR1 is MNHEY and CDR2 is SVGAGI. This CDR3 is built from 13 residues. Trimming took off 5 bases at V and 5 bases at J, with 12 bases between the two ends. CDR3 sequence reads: CASSPTGPYGYTF. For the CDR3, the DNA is TGTGCCAGCAGTCCGACAGGCCCGTATGGCTACACCTTC.

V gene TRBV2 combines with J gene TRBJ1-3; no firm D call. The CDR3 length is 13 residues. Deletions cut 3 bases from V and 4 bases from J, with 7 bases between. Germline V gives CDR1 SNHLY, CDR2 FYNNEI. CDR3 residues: CASSDSLGNTIYF. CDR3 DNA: TGTGCCAGCAGTGATTCTCTCGGAAACACCATATATTTT.

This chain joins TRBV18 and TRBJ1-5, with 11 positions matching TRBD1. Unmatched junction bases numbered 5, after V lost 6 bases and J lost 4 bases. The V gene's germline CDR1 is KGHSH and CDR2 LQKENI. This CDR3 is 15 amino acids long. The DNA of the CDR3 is TGTGCCAGCTCGCCGGGACAGGGGGGAAATCAGCCCCAGCATTTT. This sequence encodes CASSPGQGGNQPQHF.

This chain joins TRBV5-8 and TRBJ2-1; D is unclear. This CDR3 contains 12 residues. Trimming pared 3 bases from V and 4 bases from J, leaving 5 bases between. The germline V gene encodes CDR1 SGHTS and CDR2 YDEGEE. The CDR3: CASSSLYNEQFF. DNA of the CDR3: TGTGCCAGCAGCTCACTTTACAATGAGCAGTTCTTC.

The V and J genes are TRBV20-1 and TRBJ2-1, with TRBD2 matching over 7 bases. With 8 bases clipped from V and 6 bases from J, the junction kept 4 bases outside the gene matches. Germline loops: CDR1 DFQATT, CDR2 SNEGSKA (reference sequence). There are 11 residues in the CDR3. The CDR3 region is CSLGGTNEQFF. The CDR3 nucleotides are TGCAGTCTGGGAGGGACCAATGAGCAGTTCTTC.

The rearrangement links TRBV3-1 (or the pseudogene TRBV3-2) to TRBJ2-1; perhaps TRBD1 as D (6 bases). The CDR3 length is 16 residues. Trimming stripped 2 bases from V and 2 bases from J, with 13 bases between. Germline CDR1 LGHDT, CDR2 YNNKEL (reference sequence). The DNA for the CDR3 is TGTGCCAGCAGCCAACTAGGGGGTTTTACCTACAATGAGCAGTTCTTC. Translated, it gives CASSQLGGFTYNEQFF.

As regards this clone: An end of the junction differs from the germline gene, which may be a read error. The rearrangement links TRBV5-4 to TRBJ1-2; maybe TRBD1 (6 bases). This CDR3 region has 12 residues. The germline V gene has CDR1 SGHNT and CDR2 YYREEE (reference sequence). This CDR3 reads CASSLRGAQPAF. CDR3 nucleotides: TGTGCCAGCAGCTTGCGGGGGGCCCAGCCCGCCTTC.

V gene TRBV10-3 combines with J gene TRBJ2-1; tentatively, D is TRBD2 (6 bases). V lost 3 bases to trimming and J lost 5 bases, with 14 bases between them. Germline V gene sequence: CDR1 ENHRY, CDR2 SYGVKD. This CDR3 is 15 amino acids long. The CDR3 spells CAISESGSGNNEQFF. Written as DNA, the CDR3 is TGTGCCATCAGTGAATCCGGGAGCGGAAACAATGAGCAGTTCTTC.

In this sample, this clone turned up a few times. The CDR3, as DNA: TGTGCCAGCACAGGGGGCATATATAGCAATCAGCCCCAGCATTTT. It encodes CASTGGIYSNQPQHF. The rearrangement links TRBV2 to TRBJ1-5, with 8 bases aligning to TRBD1. V trimming: 7 bases; J trimming: 0 bases; junction bases outside the gene matches: 5. The germline V gene has CDR1 SNHLY and CDR2 FYNNEI. The CDR3 has 15 amino acids.

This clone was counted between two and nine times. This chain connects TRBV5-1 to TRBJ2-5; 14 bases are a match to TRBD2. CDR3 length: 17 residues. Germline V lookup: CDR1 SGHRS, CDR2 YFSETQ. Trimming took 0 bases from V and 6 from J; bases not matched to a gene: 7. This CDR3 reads CASSLDPGLAGAKTQYF. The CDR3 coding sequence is TGCGCCAGCAGCTTGGACCCGGGACTAGCGGGGGCTAAGACCCAGTACTTC.

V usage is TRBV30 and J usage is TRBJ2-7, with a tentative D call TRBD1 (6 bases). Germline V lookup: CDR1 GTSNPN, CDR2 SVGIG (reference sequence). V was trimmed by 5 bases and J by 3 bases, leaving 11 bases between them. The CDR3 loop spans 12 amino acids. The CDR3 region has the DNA TGTGCCTGGGGTACAGGGTTCTACGAGCAGTACTTC. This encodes CAWGTGFYEQYF.